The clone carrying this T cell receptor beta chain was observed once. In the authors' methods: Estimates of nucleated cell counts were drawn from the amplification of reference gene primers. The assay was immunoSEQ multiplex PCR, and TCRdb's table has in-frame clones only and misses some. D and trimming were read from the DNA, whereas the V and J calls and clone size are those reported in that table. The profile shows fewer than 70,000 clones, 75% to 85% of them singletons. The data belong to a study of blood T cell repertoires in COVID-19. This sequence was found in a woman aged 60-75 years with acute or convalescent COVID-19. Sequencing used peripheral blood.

The CDR3 loop is CASTRSWGPNTEAFF. CDR3 sequence (DNA): TGTGCCAGTACTCGTAGTTGGGGGCCGAACACTGAAGCTTTCTTT. This rearrangement joins TRBV19 to TRBJ1-1; TRBD1 might be the D (6 bases). CDR1 LNHDA and CDR2 SQIVND come from the germline V gene (reference sequence). The CDR3 runs to 15 residues. The V end was cut by 7 bases, the J end by 1 base, with 16 bases between.